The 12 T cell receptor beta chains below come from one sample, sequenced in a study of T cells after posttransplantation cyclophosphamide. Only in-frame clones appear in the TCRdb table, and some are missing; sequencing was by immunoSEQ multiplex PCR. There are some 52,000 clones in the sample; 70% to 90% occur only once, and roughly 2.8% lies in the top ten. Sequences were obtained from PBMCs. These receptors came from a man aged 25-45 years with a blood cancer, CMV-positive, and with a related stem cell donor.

The CDR3 nucleotides are TGTGCCAGTAGTATAGTTGGCAGGGGAGACGGTCAGCCCCAGCATTTT. This codes for CASSIVGRGDGQPQHF. This chain joins TRBV19 and TRBJ1-5; D might be TRBD1 (6 bases). Trimming shortened V by 1 base and J by 6 bases, and 16 bases separated the two germline ends. The CDR3 extends over 16 amino acids. Germline CDR1 reads LNHDA; CDR2 reads SQIVND (reference sequence).

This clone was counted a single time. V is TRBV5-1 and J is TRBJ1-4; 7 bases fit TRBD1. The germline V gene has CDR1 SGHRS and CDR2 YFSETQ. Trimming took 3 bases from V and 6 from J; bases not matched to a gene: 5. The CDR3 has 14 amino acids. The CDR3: CASSWGTADEKLFF. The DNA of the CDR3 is TGCGCCAGCAGCTGGGGGACAGCTGATGAAAAACTGTTTTTT.

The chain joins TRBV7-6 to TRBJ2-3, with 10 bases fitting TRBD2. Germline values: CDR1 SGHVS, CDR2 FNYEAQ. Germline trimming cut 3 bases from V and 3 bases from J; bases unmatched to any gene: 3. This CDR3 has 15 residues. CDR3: CASSFSGRPTDTQYF. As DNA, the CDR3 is TGTGCCAGCAGCTTTAGCGGGAGGCCGACAGATACGCAGTATTTT.

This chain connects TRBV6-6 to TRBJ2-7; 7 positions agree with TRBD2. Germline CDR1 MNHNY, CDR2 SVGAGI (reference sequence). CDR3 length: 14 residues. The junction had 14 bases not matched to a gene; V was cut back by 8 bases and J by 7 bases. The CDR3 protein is CASCNGDYPGEQYF. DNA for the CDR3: TGTGCCAGCTGTAACGGGGACTACCCTGGGGAGCAGTACTTC.

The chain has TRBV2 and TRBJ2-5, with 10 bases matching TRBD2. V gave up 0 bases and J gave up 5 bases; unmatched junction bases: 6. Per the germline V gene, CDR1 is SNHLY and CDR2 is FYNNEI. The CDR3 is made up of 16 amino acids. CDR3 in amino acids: CASSEALAGERETQYF. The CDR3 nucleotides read TGTGCCAGCAGTGAAGCGCTAGCGGGAGAGAGGGAGACCCAGTACTTC.

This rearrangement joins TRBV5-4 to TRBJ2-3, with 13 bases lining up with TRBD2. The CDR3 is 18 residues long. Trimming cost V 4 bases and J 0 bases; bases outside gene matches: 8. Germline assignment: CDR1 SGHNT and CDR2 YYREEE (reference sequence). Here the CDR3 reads CASSPGTSGTLSTDTQYF. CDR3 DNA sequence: TGTGCCAGCAGCCCGGGGACTAGCGGGACCCTAAGCACAGATACGCAGTATTTT.

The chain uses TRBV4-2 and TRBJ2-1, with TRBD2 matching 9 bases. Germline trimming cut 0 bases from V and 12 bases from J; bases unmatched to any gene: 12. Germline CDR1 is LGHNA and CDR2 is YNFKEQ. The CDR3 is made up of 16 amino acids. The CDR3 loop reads CASSQDVAGGFGGQFF. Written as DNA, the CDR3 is TGTGCCAGCAGCCAAGATGTGGCGGGAGGGTTCGGGGGGCAGTTCTTC.

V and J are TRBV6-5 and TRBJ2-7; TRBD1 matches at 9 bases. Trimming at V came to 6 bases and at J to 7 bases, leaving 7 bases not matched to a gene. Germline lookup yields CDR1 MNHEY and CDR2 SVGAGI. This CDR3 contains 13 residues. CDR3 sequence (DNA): TGTGCCAGCAGCCTACAGGGGGCATGGGAGCAGTACTTC. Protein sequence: CASSLQGAWEQYF.

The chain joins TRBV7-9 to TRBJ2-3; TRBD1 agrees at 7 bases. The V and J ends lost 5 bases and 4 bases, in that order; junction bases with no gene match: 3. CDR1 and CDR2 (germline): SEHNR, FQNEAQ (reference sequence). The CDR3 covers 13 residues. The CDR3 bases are TGTGCCAGCAGCCAAGGGGGCGCAGATACGCAGTATTTT. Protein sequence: CASSQGGADTQYF.

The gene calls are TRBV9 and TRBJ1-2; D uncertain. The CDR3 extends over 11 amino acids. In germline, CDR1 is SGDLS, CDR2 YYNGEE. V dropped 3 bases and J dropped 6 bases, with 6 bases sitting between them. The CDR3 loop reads CASSGTNGYTF. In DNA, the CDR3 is TGTGCCAGCAGCGGGACTAATGGCTACACCTTC.

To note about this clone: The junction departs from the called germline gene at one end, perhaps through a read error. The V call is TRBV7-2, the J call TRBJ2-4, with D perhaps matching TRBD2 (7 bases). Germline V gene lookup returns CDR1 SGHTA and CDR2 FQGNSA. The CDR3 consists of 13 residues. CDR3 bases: TGTGCCAGCAGCTTAGAGAGGGGTCAGGGGAGGGACTTC. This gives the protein CASSLERGQGRDF.

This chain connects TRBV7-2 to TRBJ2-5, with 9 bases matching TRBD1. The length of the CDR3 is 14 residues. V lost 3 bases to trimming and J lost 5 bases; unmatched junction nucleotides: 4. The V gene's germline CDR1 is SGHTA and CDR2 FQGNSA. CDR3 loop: CASSLDRGFETQYF. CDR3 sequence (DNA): TGTGCCAGCAGCTTGGACAGGGGTTTTGAGACCCAGTACTTC.